This TCR beta chain was obtained from a study of CD8+ T cells in alopecia areata listed by TCRdb under 2018. As for the study more broadly: The treated patients, all with moderate-to-severe alopecia areata, were enrolled in an open-label pilot trial of oral tofacitinib given at 5 to 10 mg twice daily. Tofacitinib-treated patients had biopsies at baseline and at 4 and 24 weeks of treatment, with a later scalp biopsy in several patients. On the human side, TCRbeta sequencing was run on scalp tissue and on sorted CD4+ and CD8+ peripheral blood T cells from healthy controls and from alopecia areata patients with either patchy or totalis/universalis disease. RNA was extracted with the PAXgene miRNA kit for fixed scalp, the miRNeasy kit for PBMCs, and the RNeasy kit for mouse skin. In both human patients and the C3H/HeJ mouse model, the study applied high-throughput TCRbeta sequencing to look at T cell clonal expansion in alopecia areata. Amplification of TCRbeta CDR3 regions was done by immunoSEQ multiplex PCR using 35 Vbeta forward primers and 13 Jbeta reverse primers. Patients stayed on tofacitinib for 6 to 18 months and then had 6 months of follow-up off drug so that delayed response and recurrence could be assessed. Scalp clonality was compared across normal scalp (n=4), patchy alopecia areata scalp (n=8), and alopecia totalis/universalis scalp (n=8). General study outcomes and caveats: Resident alphabeta T cells in normal human skin are also sequenced, complicating scalp TCR repertoire analysis, unlike mouse skin dominated by gammadelta T cells. TCR sequences shared between patients were less clear than in mice, possibly partly because of HLA diversity in the patient population. Compared with normal scalp, lesional scalp had higher clonality and more expanded CD8+ clones, particularly in alopecia totalis/universalis, a pattern that suggests antigenic drive.

Libraries were constructed by the immunoSEQ multiplex PCR assay. For TCR sequencing, RNA was extracted from every sample and reverse transcribed into cDNA to serve as template. SuperScript III was used to make first-strand cDNA, primed with a 2:1 mix of oligo-dT and random hexamers. A synthetic immune receptor repertoire was used to assess amplification bias, and residual bias was removed computationally. On the study's bioinformatics: Raw reads were preprocessed to remove errors, and CDR3 was defined by IMGT conventions from the conserved cysteine to phenylalanine. To get clonality, Shannon entropy was normalized by log2 of the number of productive unique TCRs and the result was subtracted from 1. Whether each scalp clone was CD4 or CD8 was inferred by checking scalp TCRbeta sequences against the CD4 and CD8 repertoires from sorted blood. TCRdb retrieved this table from immuneACCESS and kept in-frame rearrangements only. Not all clones are present; in checked studies, unresolved V genes account for under half, and no reason is known for the remainder. D and trimming were read from the DNA, whereas the V and J calls and clone size are those reported in that table. The sample records over 85,000 clones, around 44% of which are singletons. 0.7% to 0.95% of the sample belongs to the ten largest clones.

Comments on this clone: This receptor's antigen is unknown. Per-nucleotide qualities are absent, and no much larger clonotype sits a single base away.

Spanning cysteine to phenylalanine, the CDR3 consists of 13 amino acids. Just CDR3 DNA is preserved here, 39 bases in frame from base 1. V gives up 7 bases and J gives up 9 bases, and the segment between their germline ends measures 19 bases. Via the germline V gene, CDR1 is SQVTM and CDR2 ANQGSEA. Lesional scalp punch biopsies and peripheral blood were collected from alopecia areata patients. PBMCs were separated by density centrifugation and stained for CD3, CD4 and CD8, after which CD4+ and CD8+ T cells were sorted on a FACSAria. Recombination joined TRBV29-1 with TRBJ2-1; TRBD2 is a possible D gene, resting on 7 matching bases. This clonotype originated in a human donor with alopecia areata. Material: CD4+ T cells sorted from blood. The CDR3 protein is CSAGGASIGEQFF. The nucleotide sequence is TGCAGCGCTGGGGGGGCCTCAATCGGTGAGCAGTTCTTC.